These 5 T cell receptor beta chains came from one sample sequenced in a study of molecular identifiers for immune sequencing clone quantification. TCRdb re-analysed the PCR reads in MiXCR, keeping a single row per CDR3 protein. The sample gives about 320,000 distinct CDR3 sequences, roughly a quarter of which show up once; about 0.74% is in the top ten. The sample consisted of naive CD8+ T cells from blood, with Jurkat cell RNA spiked in. Sample subset: FACS-sorted CD8+CD4-CCR7+CD45RA+ naive T cells. The source is a human donor in good health. Some libraries in this study had Jurkat cell RNA spiked in.

The chain uses TRBV20-1 and TRBJ1-1; the match to TRBD1 covers 7 bases. Germline values: CDR1 DFQATT, CDR2 SNEGSKA (reference sequence). The CDR3 sequence is 14 residues long. V shed 3 bases and J 3 bases; nucleotides not matched to a gene: 7. CDR3 in DNA: TGCAGTGCTAGTCCAACAGGGGTAGACACTGAAGCTTTCTTT. Protein sequence: CSASPTGVDTEAFF.

The V and J genes are TRBV12-3 or TRBV12-4 and TRBJ2-2, with 8 bases lining up with TRBD2. V lost 5 bases and J lost 0; bases outside the gene matches: 5. This CDR3 contains 16 residues. For the CDR3, the DNA is TGTGCCAGCAGTCCCCGGGGGGGAACGAACACCGGGGAGCTGTTTTTT. As protein: CASSPRGGTNTGELFF.

The chain employs TRBV6-2 or TRBV6-3 and TRBJ2-3; 8 bases agree with TRBD1. Germline V gene lookup returns CDR1 MNHEY and CDR2 SVGEGT. This CDR3 has 17 amino acids. V lost 5 bases, J lost 1 base, and 11 bases stayed unmatched. CDR3 sequence: CASSPTGVNFGTDTQYF. Here the CDR3 DNA reads TGTGCCAGCAGTCCGACAGGGGTGAATTTTGGCACAGATACGCAGTATTTT.

For this clonotype: This is likely a read error, given that the CDR3 carries no conserved phenylalanine or tryptophan at its end. The J gene is TRBJ2-1, the V gene TRBV27; weak D call: TRBD2 (6 bases). Germline-derived CDR1 and CDR2 are MNHEY and SMNVEV (reference sequence). The CDR3 is made up of 12 amino acids. The V end lost 3 bases, the J end lost 10 bases, and 10 bases lay between the germline ends. The CDR3 coding sequence is TGTGCCAGCAGTTTGATTGGGGGGGAGCAGTTCGTC. It translates to CASSLIGGEQFV.

The chain combines TRBV12-5 with TRBJ1-4; D gene unclear. Germline lookup yields CDR1 LGHNT and CDR2 FRNRAP. The CDR3 loop spans 14 amino acids. The V and J ends lost 7 bases and 7 bases respectively, with 16 bases between them. The CDR3, as DNA: TGTGCTAGTGCCCCCTTCGAGCCGGGTGAAAAACTGTTTTTT. As protein: CASAPFEPGEKLFF.